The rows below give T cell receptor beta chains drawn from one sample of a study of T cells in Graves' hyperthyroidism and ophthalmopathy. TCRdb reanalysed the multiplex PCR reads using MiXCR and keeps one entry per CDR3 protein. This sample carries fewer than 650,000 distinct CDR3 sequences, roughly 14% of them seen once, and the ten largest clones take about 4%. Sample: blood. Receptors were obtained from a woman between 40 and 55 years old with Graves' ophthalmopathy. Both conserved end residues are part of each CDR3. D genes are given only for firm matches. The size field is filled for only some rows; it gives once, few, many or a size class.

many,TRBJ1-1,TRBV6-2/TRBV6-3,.,CASSYWRAGTEAFF,TGTGCCAGCAGTTACTGGCGGGCGGGGACTGAAGCTTTCTTT
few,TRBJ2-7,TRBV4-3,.,CASSQDLGRGNAYEQYF,TGCGCCAGCAGCCAAGATCTGGGCAGGGGCAATGCCTACGAGCAGTACTTC
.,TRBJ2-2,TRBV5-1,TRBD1,CASTIGSRPGQGTGELFF,TGCGCCAGCACTATTGGCTCAAGACCGGGACAGGGAACCGGGGAGCTGTTTTTT
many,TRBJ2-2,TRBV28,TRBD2,CASSRSGSRTGELFF,TGTGCCAGCAGTCGGAGCGGGAGCCGCACCGGGGAGCTGTTTTTT
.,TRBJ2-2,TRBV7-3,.,CASSSVPFTGELFF,TGTGCCAGCAGCTCGGTGCCCTTTACCGGGGAGCTGTTTTTT
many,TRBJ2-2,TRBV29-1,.,CSVAGTLMNTGELFF,TGCAGCGTCGCCGGGACTCTTATGAACACCGGGGAGCTGTTTTTT
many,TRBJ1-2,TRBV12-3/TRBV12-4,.,CASSLRGTNQGYGYTF,TGTGCCAGCAGTTTACGGGGGACAAACCAGGGCTATGGCTACACCTTC
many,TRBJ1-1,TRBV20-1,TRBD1,CSARGQPQNTEAFF,TGCAGTGCTAGGGGACAGCCTCAGAACACTGAAGCTTTCTTT
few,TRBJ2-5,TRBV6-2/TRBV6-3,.,CASSYYDAYQETQYF,TGTGCCAGCAGTTACTACGATGCGTACCAAGAGACCCAGTACTTC
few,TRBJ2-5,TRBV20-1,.,CSASSPLQETQYF,TGCAGTGCTAGCAGCCCTCTCCAAGAGACCCAGTACTTC
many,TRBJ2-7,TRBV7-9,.,CASSLVVGSEQYF,TGTGCCAGCAGCTTAGTAGTAGGGAGCGAGCAGTACTTC
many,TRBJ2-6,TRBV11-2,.,CASSLDLRRALYHSGANVLTF,TGTGCCAGCAGCTTAGACCTGCGCAGGGCCCTCTACCACTCTGGGGCCAACGTCCTGACTTTC
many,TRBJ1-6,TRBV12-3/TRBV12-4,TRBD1,CASSRDRGLSPLHF,TGTGCCAGCAGTCGGGACAGGGGGCTTTCACCCCTCCACTTT
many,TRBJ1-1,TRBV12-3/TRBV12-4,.,CASSFGRGAEAFF,TGTGCCAGCAGTTTCGGCAGGGGCGCTGAAGCTTTCTTT
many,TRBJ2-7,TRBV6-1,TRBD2,CASSEFGTSGRFEQYF,TGTGCCAGCAGTGAATTTGGGACTAGCGGGAGATTCGAGCAGTACTTC
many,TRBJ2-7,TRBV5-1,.,CASSLVAGGVYEQYF,TGCGCCAGCAGCTTGGTAGCAGGGGGGGTATACGAGCAGTACTTC
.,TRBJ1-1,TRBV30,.,CAWSASRDTEAFF,TGTGCCTGGAGTGCGTCCCGCGACACTGAAGCTTTCTTT
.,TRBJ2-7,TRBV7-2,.,CASSGGAPHEQYF,TGTGCCAGCAGCGGGGGGGCGCCCCACGAGCAGTACTTC
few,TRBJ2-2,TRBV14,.,CASSQDELPNTGELFF,TGTGCCAGCAGCCAAGACGAGCTTCCAAACACCGGGGAGCTGTTTTTT
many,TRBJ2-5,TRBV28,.,CASSTPLGKGGQETQYF,TGTGCCAGCAGTACCCCTTTAGGCAAGGGGGGCCAAGAGACCCAGTACTTC
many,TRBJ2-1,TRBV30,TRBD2,CAWSTGTNDEQFF,TGTGCCTGGAGTACCGGGACTAATGATGAGCAGTTCTTC
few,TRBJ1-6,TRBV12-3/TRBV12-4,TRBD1,CASSIRQGDNSPLHF,TGTGCCAGCAGTATAAGACAGGGTGACAATTCACCCCTCCACTTT
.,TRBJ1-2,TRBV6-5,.,CASSSGPRGYTF,TGTGCCAGCAGTTCGGGGCCCCGGGGCTACACCTTC
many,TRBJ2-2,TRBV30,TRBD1,CACRRGYGGELFF,TGTGCCTGCCGCAGGGGGTATGGCGGGGAGCTGTTTTTT
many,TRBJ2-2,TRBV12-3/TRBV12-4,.,CASRRRLDAVSTGELFF,TGTGCCAGCAGACGGAGACTAGACGCTGTCTCGACCGGGGAGCTGTTTTTT
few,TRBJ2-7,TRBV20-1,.,CSASLGEQYF,TGCAGTGCTAGTCTAGGGGAGCAGTACTTC
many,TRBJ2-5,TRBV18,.,CASSPPGQETQYF,TGTGCCAGCAGCCCCCCCGGGCAAGAGACCCAGTACTTC
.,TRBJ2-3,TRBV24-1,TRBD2,CATSDPTSGRSTDTQYF,TGTGCCACCAGTGACCCGACTAGCGGGAGGAGTACAGATACGCAGTATTTT
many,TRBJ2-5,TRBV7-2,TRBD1,CASSSRTGRETQYF,TGTGCCAGCAGCTCGCGGACAGGGCGAGAGACCCAGTACTTC
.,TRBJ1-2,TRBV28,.,CASSLTDTNYGYTF,TGTGCCAGCAGTTTGACAGATACCAACTATGGCTACACCTTC
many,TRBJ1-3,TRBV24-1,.,CATSDGASGNTIYF,TGTGCCACCAGTGACGGGGCCTCTGGAAACACCATATATTTT
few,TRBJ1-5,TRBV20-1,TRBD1,CSASGQGALQPQHF,TGCAGTGCATCGGGACAGGGGGCGCTTCAGCCCCAGCATTTT
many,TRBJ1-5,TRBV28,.,CASSSLGGQPQHF,TGTGCCAGCAGTTCTCTGGGCGGTCAGCCCCAGCATTTT
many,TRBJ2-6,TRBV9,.,CASSVATQGMTGANVLTF,TGTGCCAGCAGCGTAGCTACTCAGGGTATGACTGGGGCCAACGTCCTGACTTTC
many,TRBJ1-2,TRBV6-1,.,CASSSEGAHGYTF,TGTGCCAGCAGCTCAGAGGGAGCCCATGGCTACACCTTC
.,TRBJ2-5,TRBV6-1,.,CASSQERSAREETQYF,TGTGCCAGCAGCCAAGAACGGTCGGCGAGAGAAGAGACCCAGTACTTC
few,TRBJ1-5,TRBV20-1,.,CSARDDWADNQPQHF,TGCAGTGCTAGAGATGATTGGGCCGACAATCAGCCCCAGCATTTT